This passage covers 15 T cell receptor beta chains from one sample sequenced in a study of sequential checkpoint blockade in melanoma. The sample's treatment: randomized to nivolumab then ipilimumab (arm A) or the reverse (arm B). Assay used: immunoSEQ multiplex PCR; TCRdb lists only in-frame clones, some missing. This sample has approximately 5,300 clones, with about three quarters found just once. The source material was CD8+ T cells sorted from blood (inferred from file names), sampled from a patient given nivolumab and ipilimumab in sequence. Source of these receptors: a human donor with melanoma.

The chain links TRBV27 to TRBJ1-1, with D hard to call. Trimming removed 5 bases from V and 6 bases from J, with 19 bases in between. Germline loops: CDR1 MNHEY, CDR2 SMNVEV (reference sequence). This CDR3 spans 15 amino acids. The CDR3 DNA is TGTGCCAGCAGTCCCGTGGAGGGTCTGGGATCTGAAGCTTTCTTT. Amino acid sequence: CASSPVEGLGSEAFF.

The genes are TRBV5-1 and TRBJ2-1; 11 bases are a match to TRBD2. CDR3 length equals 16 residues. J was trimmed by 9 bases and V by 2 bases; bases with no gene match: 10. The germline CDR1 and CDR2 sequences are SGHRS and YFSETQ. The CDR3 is CASSLYSSGGFSEQFF. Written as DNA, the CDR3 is TGCGCCAGCAGCTTATACTCTAGCGGGGGGTTTAGTGAGCAGTTCTTC.

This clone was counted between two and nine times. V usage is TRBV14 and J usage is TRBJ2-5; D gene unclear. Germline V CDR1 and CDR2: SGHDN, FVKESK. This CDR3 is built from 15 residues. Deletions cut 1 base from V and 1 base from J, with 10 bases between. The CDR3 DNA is TGTGCCAGCAGCCAAGTCGCGTTAGTCCAAGAGACCCAGTACTTC. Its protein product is CASSQVALVQETQYF.

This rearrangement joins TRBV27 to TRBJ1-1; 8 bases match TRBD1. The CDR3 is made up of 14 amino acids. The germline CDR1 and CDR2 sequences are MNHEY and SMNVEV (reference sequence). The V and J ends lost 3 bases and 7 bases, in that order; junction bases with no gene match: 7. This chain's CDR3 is CASSFPDRADEAFF. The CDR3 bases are TGTGCCAGCAGTTTTCCGGACAGGGCGGATGAAGCTTTCTTT.

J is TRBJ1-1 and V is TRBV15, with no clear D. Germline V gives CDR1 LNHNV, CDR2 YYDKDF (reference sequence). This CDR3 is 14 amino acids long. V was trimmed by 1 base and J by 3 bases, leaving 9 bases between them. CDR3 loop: CATSRATEYTEAFF. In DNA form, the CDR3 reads TGTGCCACCAGCAGAGCCACAGAGTACACTGAAGCTTTCTTT.

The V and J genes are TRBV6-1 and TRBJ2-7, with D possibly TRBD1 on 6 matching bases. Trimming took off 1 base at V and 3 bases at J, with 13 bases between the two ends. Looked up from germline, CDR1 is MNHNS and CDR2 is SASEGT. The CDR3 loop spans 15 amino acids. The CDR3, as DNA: TGTGCCAGCAGTGAAGACCAGGGACAACTCTACGAGCAGTACTTC. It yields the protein CASSEDQGQLYEQYF.

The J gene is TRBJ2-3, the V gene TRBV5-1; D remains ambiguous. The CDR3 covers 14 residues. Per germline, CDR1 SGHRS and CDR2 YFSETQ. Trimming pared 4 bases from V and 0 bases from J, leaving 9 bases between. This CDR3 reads CASSPYGSTDTQYF. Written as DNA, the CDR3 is TGCGCCAGCAGCCCATACGGTAGCACAGATACGCAGTATTTT.

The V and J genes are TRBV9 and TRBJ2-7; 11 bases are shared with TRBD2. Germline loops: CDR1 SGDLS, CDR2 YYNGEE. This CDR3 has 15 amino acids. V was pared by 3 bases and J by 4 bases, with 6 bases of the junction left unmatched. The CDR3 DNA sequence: TGTGCCAGCAGCGCTGGAACTAGCGGGAGATACGAGCAGTACTTC. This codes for CASSAGTSGRYEQYF.

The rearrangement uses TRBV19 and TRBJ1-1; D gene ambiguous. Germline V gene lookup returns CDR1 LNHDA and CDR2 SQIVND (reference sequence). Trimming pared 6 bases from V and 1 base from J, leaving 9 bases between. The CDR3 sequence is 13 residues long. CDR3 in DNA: TGTGCCAGTAGGCAAACAGAGAACACTGAAGCTTTCTTT. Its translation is CASRQTENTEAFF.

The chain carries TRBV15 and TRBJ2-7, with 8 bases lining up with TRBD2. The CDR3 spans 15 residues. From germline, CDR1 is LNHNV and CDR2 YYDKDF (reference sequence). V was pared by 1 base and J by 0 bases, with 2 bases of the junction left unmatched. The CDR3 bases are TGTGCCACCAGCAGAGTACGGGAGGGCTCCTACGAGCAGTACTTC. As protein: CATSRVREGSYEQYF.

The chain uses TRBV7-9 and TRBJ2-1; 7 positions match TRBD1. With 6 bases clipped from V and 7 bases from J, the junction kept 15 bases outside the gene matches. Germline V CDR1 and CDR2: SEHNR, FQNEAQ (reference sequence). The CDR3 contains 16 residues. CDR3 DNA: TGTGCCAGCAGTCCAAAGCCGGGACAGAGATTGAATGAGCAGTTCTTC. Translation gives CASSPKPGQRLNEQFF.

The chain's CDR3 is CASSVGTSGRPSEQYF. CDR3 nucleotides: TGTGCCAGCAGCGTAGGGACTAGCGGGAGGCCTTCCGAGCAGTACTTC. V and J are TRBV9 and TRBJ2-7, with 14 bases lining up with TRBD2. Germline V lookup: CDR1 SGDLS, CDR2 YYNGEE. J lost 6 bases, V lost 0 bases, and 5 bases had no gene match. The length of the CDR3 is 16 residues.

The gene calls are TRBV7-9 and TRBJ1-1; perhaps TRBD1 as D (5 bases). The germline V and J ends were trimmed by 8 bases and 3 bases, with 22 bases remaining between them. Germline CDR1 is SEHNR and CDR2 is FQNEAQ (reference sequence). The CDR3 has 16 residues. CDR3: CASGVPGGATHTEAFF. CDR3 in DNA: TGTGCCAGCGGGGTCCCGGGCGGGGCTACACACACTGAAGCTTTCTTT. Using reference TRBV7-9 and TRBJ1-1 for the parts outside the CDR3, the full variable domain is DTGVSQNPRHKITKRGQNVTFRCDPISEHNRLYWYRQTLGQGPEFLTYFQNEAQLEKSRLLSDRFSAERPKGSFSTLEIQRTEQGDSAMYLCASGVPGGATHTEAFFGQGTRLTVV.

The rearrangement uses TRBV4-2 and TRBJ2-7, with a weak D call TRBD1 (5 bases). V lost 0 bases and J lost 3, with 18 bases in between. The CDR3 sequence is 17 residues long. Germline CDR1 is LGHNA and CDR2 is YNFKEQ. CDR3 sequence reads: CASSQEGLGDPIYEQYF. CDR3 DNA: TGTGCCAGCAGCCAAGAGGGGCTAGGCGACCCGATCTACGAGCAGTACTTC.

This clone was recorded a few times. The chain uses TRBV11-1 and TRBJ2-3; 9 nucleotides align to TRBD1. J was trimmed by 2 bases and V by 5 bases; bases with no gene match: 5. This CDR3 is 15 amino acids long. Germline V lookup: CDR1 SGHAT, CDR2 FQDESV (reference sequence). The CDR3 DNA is TGTGCCAGCAGCGTAGGACAGGGGCACACAGATACGCAGTATTTT. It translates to CASSVGQGHTDTQYF. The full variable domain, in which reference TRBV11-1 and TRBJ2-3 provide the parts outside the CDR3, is EAEVAQSPRYKITEKSQAVAFWCDPISGHATLYWYRQILGQGPELLVQFQDESVVDDSQLPKDRFSAERLKGVDSTLKIQPAELGDSAMYLCASSVGQGHTDTQYFGPGTRLTVL.